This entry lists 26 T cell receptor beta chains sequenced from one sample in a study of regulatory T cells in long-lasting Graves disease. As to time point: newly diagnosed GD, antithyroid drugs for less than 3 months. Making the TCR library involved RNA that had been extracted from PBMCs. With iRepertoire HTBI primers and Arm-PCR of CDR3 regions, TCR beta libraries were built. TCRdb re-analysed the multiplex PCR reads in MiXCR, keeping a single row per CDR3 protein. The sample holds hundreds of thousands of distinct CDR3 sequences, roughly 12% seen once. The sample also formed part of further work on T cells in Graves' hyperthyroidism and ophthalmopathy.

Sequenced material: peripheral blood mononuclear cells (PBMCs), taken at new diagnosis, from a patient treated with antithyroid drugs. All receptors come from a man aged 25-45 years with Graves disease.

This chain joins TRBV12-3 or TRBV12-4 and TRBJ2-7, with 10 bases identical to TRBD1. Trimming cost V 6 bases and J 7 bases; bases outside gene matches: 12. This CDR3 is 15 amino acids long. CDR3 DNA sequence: TGTGCCAGCAGCTTCCTGGGACAGGGGAGAAGGGAGCAGTACTTC. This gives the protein CASSFLGQGRREQYF.

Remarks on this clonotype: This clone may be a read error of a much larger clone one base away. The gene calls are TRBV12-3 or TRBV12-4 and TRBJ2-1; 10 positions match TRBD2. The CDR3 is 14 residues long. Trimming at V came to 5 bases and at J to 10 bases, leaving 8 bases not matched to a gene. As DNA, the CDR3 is TGTGCCAGCAGTCCGGGACTAGCGTTCCCCGAGCAGTTCTTC. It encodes CASSPGLAFPEQFF.

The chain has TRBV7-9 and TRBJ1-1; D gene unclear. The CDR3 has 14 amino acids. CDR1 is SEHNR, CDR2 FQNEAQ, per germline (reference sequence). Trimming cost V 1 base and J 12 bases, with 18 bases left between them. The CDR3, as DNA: TGTGCCAGCAGCTTAGGCCCTATGGGGAGGGAATCTTTCTTT. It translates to CASSLGPMGRESFF.

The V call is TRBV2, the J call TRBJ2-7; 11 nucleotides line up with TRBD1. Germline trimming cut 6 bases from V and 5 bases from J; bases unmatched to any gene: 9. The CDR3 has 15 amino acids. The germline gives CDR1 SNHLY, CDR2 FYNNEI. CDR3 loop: CASRARTGGRDEQYF. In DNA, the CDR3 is TGTGCCAGCAGGGCCAGGACAGGGGGCCGGGACGAGCAGTACTTC.

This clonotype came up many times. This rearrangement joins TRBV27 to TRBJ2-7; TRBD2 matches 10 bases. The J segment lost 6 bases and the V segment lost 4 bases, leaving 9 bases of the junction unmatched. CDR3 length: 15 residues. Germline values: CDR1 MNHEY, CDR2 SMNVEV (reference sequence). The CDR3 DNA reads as TGTGCCAGCAGTTCCGGAAGCGGGAGGGCCTTCGAGCAGTACTTC. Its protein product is CASSSGSGRAFEQYF.

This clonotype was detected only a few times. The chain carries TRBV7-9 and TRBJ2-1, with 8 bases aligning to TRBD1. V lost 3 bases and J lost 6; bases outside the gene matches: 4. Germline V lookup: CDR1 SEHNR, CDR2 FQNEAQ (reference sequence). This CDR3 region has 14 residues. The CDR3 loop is CASSLSGGINEQFF. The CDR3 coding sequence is TGTGCCAGCAGCTTGTCAGGGGGCATCAATGAGCAGTTCTTC.

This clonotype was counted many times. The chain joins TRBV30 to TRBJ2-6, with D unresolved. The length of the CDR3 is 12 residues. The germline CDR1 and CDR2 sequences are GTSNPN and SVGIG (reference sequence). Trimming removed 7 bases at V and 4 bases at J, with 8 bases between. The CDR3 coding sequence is TGTGCCTACCGTATGGGGGCCAACGTCCTGACTTTC. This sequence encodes CAYRMGANVLTF.

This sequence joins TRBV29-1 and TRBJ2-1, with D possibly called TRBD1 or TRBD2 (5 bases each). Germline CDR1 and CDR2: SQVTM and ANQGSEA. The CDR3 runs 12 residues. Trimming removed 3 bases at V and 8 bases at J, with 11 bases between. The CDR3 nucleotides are TGCAGCGTTGATGATCTGGGGGATGAGCAGTTCTTC. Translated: CSVDDLGDEQFF.

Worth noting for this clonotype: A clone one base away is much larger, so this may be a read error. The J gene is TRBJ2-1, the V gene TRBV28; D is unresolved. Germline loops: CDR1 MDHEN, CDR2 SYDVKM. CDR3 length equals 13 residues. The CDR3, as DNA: TGTGCCAGCACCCCGGTCTATAACAATGAGCAGCTCTTC. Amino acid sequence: CASTPVYNNEQLF.

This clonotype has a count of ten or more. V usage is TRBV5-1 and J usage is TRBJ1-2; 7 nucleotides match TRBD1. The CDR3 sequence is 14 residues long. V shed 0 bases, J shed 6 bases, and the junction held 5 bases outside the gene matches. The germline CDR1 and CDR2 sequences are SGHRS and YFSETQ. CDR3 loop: CASSLEGTVDGYTF. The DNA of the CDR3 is TGCGCCAGCAGCTTGGAGGGGACAGTAGATGGCTACACCTTC. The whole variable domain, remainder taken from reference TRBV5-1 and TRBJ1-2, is KAGVTQTPRYLIKTRGQQVTLSCSPISGHRSVSWYQQTPGQGLQFLFEYFSETQRNKGNFPGRFSGRQFSNSRSEMNVSTLELGDSALYLCASSLEGTVDGYTFGSGTRLTVV.

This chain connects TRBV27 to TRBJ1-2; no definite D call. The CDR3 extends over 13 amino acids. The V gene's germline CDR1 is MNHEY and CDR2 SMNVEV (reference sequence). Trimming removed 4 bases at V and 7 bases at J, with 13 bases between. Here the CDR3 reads CASSSPGASGYTF. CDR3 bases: TGTGCCAGCAGTTCCCCCGGAGCATCTGGCTACACCTTC.

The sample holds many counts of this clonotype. As DNA, the CDR3 is TGTGCCACCAGTGACAGCGGACAAGCGAACACCGGGGAGCTGTTTTTT. It encodes CATSDSGQANTGELFF. The chain combines TRBV24-1 with TRBJ2-2; perhaps D is TRBD1 or TRBD2 (5 bases each). This CDR3 is built from 16 residues. V lost 4 bases, J lost 0 bases, and 11 bases lay in between. Germline V lookup: CDR1 KGHDR, CDR2 SFDVKD.

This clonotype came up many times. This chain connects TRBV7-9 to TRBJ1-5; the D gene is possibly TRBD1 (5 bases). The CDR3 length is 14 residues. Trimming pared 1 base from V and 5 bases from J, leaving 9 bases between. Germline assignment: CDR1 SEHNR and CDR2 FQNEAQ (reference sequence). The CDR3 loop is CASSLGDSYQPQHF. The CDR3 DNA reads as TGTGCCAGCAGCTTAGGGGACTCTTATCAGCCCCAGCATTTT.

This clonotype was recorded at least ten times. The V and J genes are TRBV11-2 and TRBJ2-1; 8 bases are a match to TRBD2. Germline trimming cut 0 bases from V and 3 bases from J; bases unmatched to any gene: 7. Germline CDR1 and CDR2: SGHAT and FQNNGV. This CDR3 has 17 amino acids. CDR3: CASSLDLSGSLYNEQFF. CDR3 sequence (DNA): TGTGCCAGCAGCTTAGATTTAAGCGGGAGCCTCTACAATGAGCAGTTCTTC.

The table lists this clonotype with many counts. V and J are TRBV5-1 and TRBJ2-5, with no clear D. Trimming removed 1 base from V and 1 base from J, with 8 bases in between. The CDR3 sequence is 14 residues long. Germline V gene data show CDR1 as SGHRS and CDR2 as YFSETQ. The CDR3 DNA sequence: TGCGCCAGCAGCTTGCGATTTTTCCAAGAGACCCAGTACTTC. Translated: CASSLRFFQETQYF.

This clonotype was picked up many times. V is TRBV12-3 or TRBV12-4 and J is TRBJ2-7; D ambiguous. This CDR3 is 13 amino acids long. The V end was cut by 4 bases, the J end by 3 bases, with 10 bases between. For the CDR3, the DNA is TGTGCCAGCAGTTCCCCCTTAGGCTACGAGCAGTACTTC. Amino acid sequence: CASSSPLGYEQYF.

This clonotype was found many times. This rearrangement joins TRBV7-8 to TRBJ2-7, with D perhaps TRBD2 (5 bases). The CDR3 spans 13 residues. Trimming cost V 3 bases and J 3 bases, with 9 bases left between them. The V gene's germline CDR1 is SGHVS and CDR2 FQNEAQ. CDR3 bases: TGTGCCAGCAGCTTGGCTGAGGGCTACGAGCAGTACTTC. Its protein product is CASSLAEGYEQYF.

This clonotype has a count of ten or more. The CDR3 coding sequence is TGTGCCAGCAGCCAAGCGGGAGGGTATAATGAGCAGTTCTTC. As protein: CASSQAGGYNEQFF. This sequence joins TRBV11-2 and TRBJ2-1; TRBD2 matches 10 bases. In germline, CDR1 is SGHAT, CDR2 FQNNGV. V trimming: 5 bases; J trimming: 7 bases; junction bases outside the gene matches: 5. The CDR3 is made up of 14 amino acids.

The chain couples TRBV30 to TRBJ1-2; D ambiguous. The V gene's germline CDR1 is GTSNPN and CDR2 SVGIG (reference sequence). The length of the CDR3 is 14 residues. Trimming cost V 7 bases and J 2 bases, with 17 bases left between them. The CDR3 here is CASTRTIFNYGYTF. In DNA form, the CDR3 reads TGTGCCTCGACTCGGACTATTTTCAACTATGGCTACACCTTC.

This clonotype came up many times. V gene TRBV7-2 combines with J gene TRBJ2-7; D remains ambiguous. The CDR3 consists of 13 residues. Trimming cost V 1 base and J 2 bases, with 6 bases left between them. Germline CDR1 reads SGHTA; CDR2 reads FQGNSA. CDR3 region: CASSLVPAYEQYF. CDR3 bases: TGTGCCAGCAGCTTAGTCCCCGCCTACGAGCAGTACTTC.

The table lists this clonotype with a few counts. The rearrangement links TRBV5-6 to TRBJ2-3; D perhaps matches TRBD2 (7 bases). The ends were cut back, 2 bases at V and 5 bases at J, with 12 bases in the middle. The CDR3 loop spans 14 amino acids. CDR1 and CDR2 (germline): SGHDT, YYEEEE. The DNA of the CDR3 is TGTGCCAGCAGCTTTCGAGCGGGACAAGATACGCAGTATTTT. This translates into CASSFRAGQDTQYF.

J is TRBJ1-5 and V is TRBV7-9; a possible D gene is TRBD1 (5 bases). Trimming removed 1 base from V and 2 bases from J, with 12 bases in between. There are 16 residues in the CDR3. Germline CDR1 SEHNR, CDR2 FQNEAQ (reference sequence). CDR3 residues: CASSLGSGGGNQPQHF. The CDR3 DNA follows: TGTGCCAGCAGCTTAGGCTCCGGGGGGGGCAATCAGCCCCAGCATTTT.

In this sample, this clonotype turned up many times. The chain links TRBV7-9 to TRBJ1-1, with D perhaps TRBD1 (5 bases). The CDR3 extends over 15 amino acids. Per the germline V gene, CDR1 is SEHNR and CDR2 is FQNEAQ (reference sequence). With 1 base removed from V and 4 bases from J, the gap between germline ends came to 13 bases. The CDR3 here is CASSLDGGGSTEAFF. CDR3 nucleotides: TGTGCCAGCAGCTTAGATGGCGGGGGGAGCACTGAAGCTTTCTTT.

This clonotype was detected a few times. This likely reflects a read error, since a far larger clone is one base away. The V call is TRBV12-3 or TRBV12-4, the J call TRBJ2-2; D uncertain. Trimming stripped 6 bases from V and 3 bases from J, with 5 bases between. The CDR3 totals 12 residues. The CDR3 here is CASRSDTGELFF. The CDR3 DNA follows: TGTGCCAGCAGGTCGGACACCGGGGAGCTGTTTTTT.

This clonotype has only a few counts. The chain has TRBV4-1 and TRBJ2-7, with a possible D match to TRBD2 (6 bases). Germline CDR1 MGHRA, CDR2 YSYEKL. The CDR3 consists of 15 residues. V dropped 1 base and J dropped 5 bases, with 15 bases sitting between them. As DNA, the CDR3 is TGCGCCAGCAGCCAAGGGGGACTTCAGGGCGACGAGCAGTACTTC. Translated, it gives CASSQGGLQGDEQYF.

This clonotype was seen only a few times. CDR3 nucleotide sequence: TGTGCCAGCTCAATTAACCGGGACAGATACAATGAGCAGTTCTTC. This translates into CASSINRDRYNEQFF. J is TRBJ2-1 and V is TRBV18, with 7 bases aligning to TRBD1. Germline loops: CDR1 KGHSH, CDR2 LQKENI. There are 15 residues in the CDR3. The V and J ends lost 5 bases and 4 bases, in that order; junction bases with no gene match: 8.